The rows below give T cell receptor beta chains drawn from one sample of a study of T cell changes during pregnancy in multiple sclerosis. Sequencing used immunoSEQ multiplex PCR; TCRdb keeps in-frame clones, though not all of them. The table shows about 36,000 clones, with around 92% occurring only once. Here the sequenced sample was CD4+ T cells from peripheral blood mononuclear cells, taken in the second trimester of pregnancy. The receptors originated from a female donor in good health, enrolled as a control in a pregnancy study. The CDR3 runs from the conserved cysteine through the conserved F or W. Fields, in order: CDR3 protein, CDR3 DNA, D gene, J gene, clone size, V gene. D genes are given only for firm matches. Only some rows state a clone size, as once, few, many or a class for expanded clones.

CASGRGGTYEQYF	TGTGCCAGTGGGCGGGGGGGCACCTACGAGCAGTACTTC	TRBD2	TRBJ2-7	.	TRBV19
CASSRQREFHNEQFF	TGTGCCAGCAGCAGACAGCGGGAATTCCACAATGAGCAGTTCTTC	TRBD2	TRBJ2-1	.	TRBV7-8
CASSLVVGVDTDTQYF	TGTGCCAGCAGCTTGGTAGTGGGAGTCGATACAGATACGCAGTATTTT	.	TRBJ2-3	.	TRBV5-4
CASSVEVSGALYEQYF	TGTGCCAGCAGCGTAGAAGTTAGCGGGGCCTTATACGAGCAGTACTTC	TRBD2	TRBJ2-7	.	TRBV9
CASSLAGGRTGELFF	TGTGCCAGCAGCCTAGCGGGGGGGCGGACCGGGGAGCTGTTTTTT	TRBD2	TRBJ2-2	.	TRBV9
CASRQGGYEQYF	TGTGCCAGCAGGCAGGGTGGTTACGAGCAGTACTTC	.	TRBJ2-7	once	TRBV6-1
CASTSYGDYNEQFF	TGTGCCAGCACCTCCTACGGGGACTACAATGAGCAGTTCTTC	.	TRBJ2-1	.	TRBV7-9
CASRRGGGAYEQYF	TGTGCCAGCAGACGAGGGGGGGGAGCCTACGAGCAGTACTTC	.	TRBJ2-7	.	TRBV5-4
CASSPPATVSGNTIYF	TGTGCCAGCTCACCACCGGCGACAGTCTCTGGAAACACCATATATTTT	.	TRBJ1-3	once	TRBV18
CASSFVQTNTGELFF	TGTGCCAGCAGTTTTGTACAAACGAACACCGGGGAGCTGTTTTTT	.	TRBJ2-2	.	TRBV28
CASSYSGTRKETQYF	TGTGCCAGCAGTTACTCTGGGACTAGGAAAGAGACCCAGTACTTC	TRBD2	TRBJ2-5	.	TRBV6-5
CASSSGGNQPQHF	TGTGCCAGCAGTTCCGGCGGTAATCAGCCCCAGCATTTT	.	TRBJ1-5	once	TRBV27
CASTKVGLAVDEQYF	TGTGCCAGCACCAAAGTGGGACTAGCAGTGGACGAGCAGTACTTC	TRBD2	TRBJ2-7	once	TRBV6-6
CASSNRAGNEKLFF	TGTGCCAGCAGCAACAGGGCTGGTAATGAAAAACTGTTTTTT	.	TRBJ1-4	once	TRBV27
CASSLSHNEQFF	TGTGCCAGCAGTTTAAGCCACAATGAGCAGTTCTTC	.	TRBJ2-1	.	TRBV28
CASSKDRAYGYTF	TGTGCCAGCAGCAAAGACAGGGCCTATGGCTACACCTTC	.	TRBJ1-2	.	TRBV21-1
CASSLEGRNYGYTF	TGTGCCAGCAGTTTAGAGGGGAGGAACTATGGCTACACCTTC	.	TRBJ1-2	.	TRBV28
CASSPFGTGGFSFIASTEAFF	TGTGCCAGCTCACCATTTGGGACAGGGGGCTTTTCTTTCATTGCGTCCACTGAAGCTTTCTTT	TRBD1	TRBJ1-1	.	TRBV18
CASSLAGEPTGELFF	TGCGCCAGCAGCTTGGCGGGAGAGCCCACCGGGGAGCTGTTTTTT	.	TRBJ2-2	.	TRBV5-1
CASVRDRREAFF	TGTGCCAGCGTCCGGGACAGACGTGAAGCTTTCTTT	TRBD1	TRBJ1-1	once	TRBV6-6
CATSRDGLNEQFF	TGTGCCACCAGCAGAGATGGGCTGAATGAGCAGTTCTTC	.	TRBJ2-1	once	TRBV15
CAIRKTGGTEAFF	TGTGCCATCAGGAAGACAGGGGGCACTGAAGCTTTCTTT	TRBD1	TRBJ1-1	.	TRBV10-3
CASSPAGVGGIQYF	TGTGCCAGTAGCCCTGCAGGGGTGGGTGGCATTCAGTACTTC	.	TRBJ2-4	once	TRBV19
CASRNTGLQYF	TGTGCCAGCAGGAATACAGGGTTGCAGTACTTC	.	TRBJ2-7	.	TRBV6-5
CASRTSGRSLGEQYF	TGTGCCAGCAGGACTAGCGGGAGATCCCTGGGGGAGCAGTACTTC	TRBD2	TRBJ2-5	.	TRBV2
CASRLYIAGALTDTQYF	TGTGCCAGCAGGCTCTATATAGCGGGAGCTCTGACAGATACGCAGTATTTT	TRBD2	TRBJ2-3	.	TRBV6-4
CASSSDGGYSNQPQHF	TGTGCCAGTAGTTCGGACGGGGGTTATAGCAATCAGCCCCAGCATTTT	.	TRBJ1-5	.	TRBV19
CSVGEGWIF	TGCAGCGTTGGGGAGGGGTGGATCTTC	TRBD2	TRBJ2-1	.	TRBV29-1
CASSLGGQGNTGELFF	TGTGCCAGCAGCTTAGGGGGGCAGGGTAACACCGGGGAGCTGTTTTTT	.	TRBJ2-2	.	TRBV7-2